Shown below are 19 T cell receptor beta chains from a single sample sequenced in a study of cytomegalovirus exposure and HLA in healthy donors. PCR amplification relied on 60 Vbeta primers (plus 13 Jbeta primers). The data were produced by immunoSEQ multiplex PCR, yet TCRdb's version contains in-frame clones alone and is incomplete. The table lists under 150,000 clones, about 80% of them singletons. Sequencing input: PBMCs. The source of these receptors is a man between 18 and 29 years old in good health and CMV-seronegative.

The CDR3 DNA follows: TGTGCCAGTAGTATAGTGCCAGGTAGCAATCAGCCCCAGCATTTT. Protein product: CASSIVPGSNQPQHF. This chain joins TRBV19 and TRBJ1-5, with no clear D. Germline CDR1 is LNHDA and CDR2 is SQIVND (reference sequence). The CDR3 extends over 15 amino acids. Deletions cut 1 base from V and 0 bases from J, with 7 bases between.

As DNA, the CDR3 is TGCAGTGGACAGGTGTACACTGAAGCTTTCTTT. This sequence encodes CSGQVYTEAFF. V usage is TRBV20-1 and J usage is TRBJ1-1; perhaps TRBD1 as D (6 bases). The CDR3 is made up of 11 amino acids. The germline gives CDR1 DFQATT, CDR2 SNEGSKA (reference sequence). Trimming shortened V by 7 bases and J by 3 bases, and 9 bases separated the two germline ends.

This chain uses TRBV28 with TRBJ1-5, with D uncertain. Germline CDR1 is MDHEN and CDR2 is SYDVKM. Trimming took 5 bases from V and 7 from J, leaving 12 bases between them. The CDR3 has 13 residues. The CDR3 nucleotides read TGTGCCAGCAGTCCCTCCCATCGGCAGCCCCAGCATTTT. Amino acids: CASSPSHRQPQHF.

This clone has a handful of counts. The gene calls are TRBV6-4 and TRBJ1-5; TRBD1 might be the D (5 bases). Germline loops: CDR1 MRHNA, CDR2 SNTAGT. The CDR3 runs to 20 residues. V was trimmed by 4 bases and J by 3 bases, leaving 28 bases between them. The CDR3 spells CASSASTEPPNFKINQPQHF. The CDR3 DNA is TGTGCCAGCAGTGCCTCGACAGAACCCCCAAACTTTAAAATCAATCAGCCCCAGCATTTT.

This chain connects TRBV7-9 to TRBJ2-7, with TRBD2 matching 9 bases. There are 13 residues in the CDR3. V lost 8 bases, J lost 2 bases, and 4 bases stayed unmatched. The germline gives CDR1 SEHNR, CDR2 FQNEAQ (reference sequence). CDR3 bases: TGTGCCAGCCTTAGCGGGAGTACCTACGAGCAGTACTTC. It translates to CASLSGSTYEQYF. The full variable domain, rest sourced from reference TRBV7-9 and TRBJ2-7, is DTGVSQNPRHKITKRGQNVTFRCDPISEHNRLYWYRQTLGQGPEFLTYFQNEAQLEKSRLLSDRFSAERPKGSFSTLEIQRTEQGDSAMYLCASLSGSTYEQYFGPGTRLTVT.

The CDR3 sequence is CASSPEGGQSLYEQYF. The CDR3 coding sequence is TGTGCCAGCAGCCCCGAAGGAGGACAGTCCCTCTACGAGCAGTACTTC. The chain joins TRBV11-1 to TRBJ2-7; tentatively, D is TRBD1 (6 bases). The CDR3 contains 16 residues. Per germline, CDR1 SGHAT and CDR2 FQDESV (reference sequence). V was clipped by 5 bases and J by 3 bases, with 20 bases between them.

The J gene is TRBJ2-1, the V gene TRBV2; TRBD2 matches at 7 bases. Germline values: CDR1 SNHLY, CDR2 FYNNEI. J gave up 8 bases and V 5 bases, and 6 bases lay outside the gene matches. The CDR3 contains 13 residues. The CDR3 DNA is TGTGCCAGCAGTCCACTAGCGTTGGATGAGCAGTTCTTC. Its protein is CASSPLALDEQFF.

This clone was seen a few times. The chain uses TRBV27 and TRBJ1-4; no reliable D call. The CDR3 runs 15 residues. Trimming left V 0 bases short and J 1 base short, with 6 bases between. Germline V lookup: CDR1 MNHEY, CDR2 SMNVEV (reference sequence). In DNA form, the CDR3 reads TGTGCCAGCAGTTTATCGGCAGTAACTAATGAAAAACTGTTTTTT. Encoded protein: CASSLSAVTNEKLFF.

The CDR3 coding sequence is TGTGCCAGCAGCTTCTTAACAGGGGGCGGAGAGACCCAGTACTTC. Translating it yields CASSFLTGGGETQYF. V gene TRBV7-6 combines with J gene TRBJ2-5; 9 bases fit TRBD1. The CDR3 consists of 15 residues. Germline values: CDR1 SGHVS, CDR2 FNYEAQ. With V trimmed by 3 bases and J by 4 bases, 6 bases remained unmatched.

The chain links TRBV19 to TRBJ1-3; 8 nucleotides align to TRBD1. This CDR3 is built from 15 residues. V lost 11 bases, J lost 0 bases, and 9 bases stayed unmatched. Germline CDR1 and CDR2: LNHDA and SQIVND (reference sequence). The CDR3: CASIPGQASGNTIYF. In DNA, the CDR3 is TGTGCCTCTATTCCGGGACAGGCCTCTGGAAACACCATATATTTT.

The chain combines TRBV30 with TRBJ1-3; 9 positions agree with TRBD1. The CDR3 runs 15 residues. V was clipped by 2 bases and J by 6 bases; unmatched bases: 8. Germline V gene data show CDR1 as GTSNPN and CDR2 as SVGIG (reference sequence). Here the CDR3 reads CAWSMDRGLENTIYF. Here the CDR3 DNA reads TGTGCCTGGAGTATGGACAGGGGTCTGGAAAACACCATATATTTT.

The V call is TRBV6-5, the J call TRBJ2-7; 7 nucleotides line up with TRBD1. The CDR3 consists of 13 residues. V trimming: 7 bases; J trimming: 7 bases; junction bases outside the gene matches: 10. Germline V gives CDR1 MNHEY, CDR2 SVGAGI. The CDR3 here is CASTRDSTQEQYF. The CDR3 region has the DNA TGTGCCAGCACCCGGGACAGTACTCAAGAGCAGTACTTC.

The gene calls are TRBV27 and TRBJ2-7; 9 nucleotides align to TRBD2. Germline V CDR1 and CDR2: MNHEY, SMNVEV (reference sequence). The CDR3 extends over 14 amino acids. After removal of 4 bases from V and 4 bases from J, the junction contained 5 bases not matched to a gene. The CDR3 region is CASSSLAGLYEQYF. CDR3 bases: TGTGCCAGCAGTTCTCTAGCGGGGCTTTACGAGCAGTACTTC.

This chain links TRBV5-4 with TRBJ2-7; D is perhaps TRBD2 (6 bases). V lost 4 bases to trimming and J lost 0 bases, with 14 bases between them. This CDR3 comprises 15 residues. CDR1 is SGHNT and CDR2 is YYREEE in the germline V gene (reference sequence). This CDR3 reads CASSPLPLASYEQYF. The CDR3 DNA sequence: TGTGCCAGCAGCCCGCTTCCACTAGCCTCCTACGAGCAGTACTTC.

V is TRBV28 and J is TRBJ2-3; the match to TRBD2 covers 10 bases. The CDR3 is 17 residues long. V dropped 5 bases and J dropped 9; count of bases not matched to a gene: 17. Looked up from germline, CDR1 is MDHEN and CDR2 is SYDVKM. The CDR3 sequence is CASSPNSGRPQKITQYF. As DNA, the CDR3 is TGTGCCAGCAGTCCCAATAGCGGGAGGCCCCAGAAGATCACGCAGTATTTT.

The chain combines TRBV12-5 with TRBJ2-7, with a possible D match to TRBD2 (6 bases). The CDR3 is 12 amino acids. The V end was cut by 4 bases, the J end by 3 bases, with 7 bases between. From germline, CDR1 is LGHNT and CDR2 FRNRAP. This chain's CDR3 is CASGSGGYEQYF. The CDR3 DNA is TGTGCTAGTGGTTCCGGGGGCTACGAGCAGTACTTC.

The chain uses TRBV12-5 and TRBJ1-5; D possibly corresponds to TRBD1 (5 bases). The CDR3 is 14 residues long. Germline V lookup: CDR1 LGHNT, CDR2 FRNRAP. The germline V and J ends were trimmed by 6 bases and 4 bases, with 13 bases remaining between them. CDR3 protein: CASGIPEGNQPQHF. The DNA for the CDR3 is TGTGCTAGTGGCATCCCGGAGGGGAATCAGCCCCAGCATTTT. Variable domain in full (rest from reference TRBV12-5 and TRBJ1-5): DARVTQTPRHKVTEMGQEVTMRCQPILGHNTVFWYRQTMMQGLELLAYFRNRAPLDDSGMPKDRFSAEMPDATLATLKIQPSEPRDSAVYFCASGIPEGNQPQHFGDGTRLSIL.

The chain combines TRBV29-1 with TRBJ2-2, with a tentative D call TRBD1 (6 bases). The CDR3 is made up of 16 amino acids. CDR1 SQVTM and CDR2 ANQGSEA come from the germline V gene. V was trimmed by 0 bases and J by 0 bases, leaving 11 bases between them. For the CDR3, the DNA is TGCAGCGTTGAAGATAGAACAGGGCCGAACACCGGGGAGCTGTTTTTT. It yields the protein CSVEDRTGPNTGELFF.

This clone was detected only a few times. This chain connects TRBV4-2 to TRBJ2-1, with 11 bases fitting TRBD2. There are 16 residues in the CDR3. The V gene's germline CDR1 is LGHNA and CDR2 YNFKEQ. The J segment lost 9 bases and the V segment lost 2 bases, leaving 9 bases of the junction unmatched. Here the CDR3 reads CASSQSGTSGYLEQFF. For the CDR3, the DNA is TGTGCCAGCAGCCAATCCGGGACTAGCGGTTACCTTGAGCAGTTCTTC.